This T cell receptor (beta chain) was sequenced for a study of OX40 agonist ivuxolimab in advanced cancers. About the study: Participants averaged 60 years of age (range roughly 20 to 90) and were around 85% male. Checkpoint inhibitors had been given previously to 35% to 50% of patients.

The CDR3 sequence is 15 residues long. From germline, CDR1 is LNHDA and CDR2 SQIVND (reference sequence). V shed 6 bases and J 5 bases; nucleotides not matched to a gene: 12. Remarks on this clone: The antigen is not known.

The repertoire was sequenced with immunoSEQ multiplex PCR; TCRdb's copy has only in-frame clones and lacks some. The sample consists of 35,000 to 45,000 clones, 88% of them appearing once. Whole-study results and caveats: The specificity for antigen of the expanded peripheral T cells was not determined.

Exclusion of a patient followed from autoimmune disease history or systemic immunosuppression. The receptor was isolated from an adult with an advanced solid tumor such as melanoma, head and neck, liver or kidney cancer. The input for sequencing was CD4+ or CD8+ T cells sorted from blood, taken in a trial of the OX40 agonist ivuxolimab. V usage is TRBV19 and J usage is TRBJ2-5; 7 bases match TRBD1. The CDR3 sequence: CASSPDRDFLETQYF. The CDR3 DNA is TGTGCCAGTAGCCCCGACAGGGATTTCCTGGAGACCCAGTACTTC.